This T cell receptor (beta chain) was sequenced for a study of response to subunit inactivated influenza vaccine. The study's findings and limits: Authors suggested few new T cells are recruited by each seasonal influenza vaccination.

TCRdb processed the RT-PCR reads anew with MiXCR; each CDR3 protein has one entry. The sample contains about 570,000 distinct CDR3 sequences, about 10% of which appear only once. This clonotype was recorded a few times. Antigen specificity is unknown. Here the sequenced sample was PBMCs from blood, taken on the day of vaccination. The sequence was obtained from a man aged 50 to 60 who received an inactivated influenza vaccine.

The CDR3 sequence is CSARDPRGELEQYF. The CDR3 bases are TGCAGTGCTAGAGACCCCCGGGGGGAACTCGAGCAGTACTTC. The gene calls are TRBV20-1 and TRBJ2-7; the match to TRBD2 covers 7 bases. The CDR3 loop spans 14 amino acids. Germline values: CDR1 DFQATT, CDR2 SNEGSKA (reference sequence). V lost 0 bases, J lost 6 bases, and 8 bases stayed unmatched.